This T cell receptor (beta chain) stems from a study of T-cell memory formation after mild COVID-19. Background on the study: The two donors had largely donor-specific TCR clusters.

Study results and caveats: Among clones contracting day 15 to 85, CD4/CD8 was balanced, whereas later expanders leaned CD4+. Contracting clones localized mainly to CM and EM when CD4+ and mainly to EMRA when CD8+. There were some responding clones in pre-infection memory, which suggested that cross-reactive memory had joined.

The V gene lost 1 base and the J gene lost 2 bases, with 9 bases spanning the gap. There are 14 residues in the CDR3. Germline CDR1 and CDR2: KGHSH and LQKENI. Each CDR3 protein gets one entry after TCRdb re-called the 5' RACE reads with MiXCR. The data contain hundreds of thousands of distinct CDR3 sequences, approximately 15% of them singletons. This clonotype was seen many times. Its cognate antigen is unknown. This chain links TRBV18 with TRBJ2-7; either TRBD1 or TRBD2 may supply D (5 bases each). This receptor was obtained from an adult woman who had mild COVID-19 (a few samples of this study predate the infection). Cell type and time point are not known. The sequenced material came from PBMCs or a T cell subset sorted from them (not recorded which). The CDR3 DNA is TGTGCCAGCTCACCACGTCAGGGACCCTACGAGCAGTACTTC. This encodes CASSPRQGPYEQYF.